This TCR beta chain was documented in a study of T cell responses to AZD1222 COVID-19 vaccine. Background on the study: Both about-4-week and about-12-week second-dose recipients were combined. Broader study findings: Spike as a whole was targeted by vaccine-associated CD4 TCRs, dominant at 160-218 and 743-854.

In regard to this clone: The antigen remains unidentified.

The germline CDR1 and CDR2 sequences are SGHRS and YFSETQ. The length of the CDR3 is 15 residues. The V end lost 1 base, the J end lost 3 bases, and 8 bases lay between the germline ends. This table comes from immunoSEQ multiplex PCR, and its TCRdb copy is limited to in-frame clones, with some not included. The table lists around 180,000 clones, 87% of them singletons. The J gene is TRBJ2-6, the V gene TRBV5-1; D call uncertain. This clonotype was obtained from an adult in good health. The specimen was peripheral blood, collected on day 0 of AZD1222 vaccination. CDR3 sequence: CASSLPGYGANVLTF. Here the CDR3 DNA reads TGCGCCAGCAGCTTGCCCGGGTATGGGGCCAACGTCCTGACTTTC.